The 14 T cell receptor beta chains in this list originate from one sample, sequenced in a study of cytotoxic CD8 clonotypes in ibrutinib-treated CLL. Assay: immunoSEQ multiplex PCR; the TCRdb copy retains only in-frame clones and omits some. The data contain roughly 250,000 clones, 60% to 75% of them singletons. Sequenced here: PBMCs, sampled after 24 months of ibrutinib treatment. All receptors derive from a human donor with chronic lymphocytic leukemia.

This chain uses TRBV13 with TRBJ2-1; a possible D gene is TRBD2 (5 bases). Looked up from germline, CDR1 is PRHDT and CDR2 is FYEKMQ (reference sequence). The CDR3 is made up of 15 amino acids. Trimming cost V 3 bases and J 5 bases, with 14 bases left between them. CDR3 bases: TGTGCCAGCAGCTTCGGTGGGAGCCCGGACAATGAGCAGTTCTTC. This sequence encodes CASSFGGSPDNEQFF.

This chain connects TRBV29-1 to TRBJ2-1, with 14 bases that match TRBD2. The J segment lost 4 bases and the V segment lost 1 base, leaving 3 bases of the junction unmatched. Germline CDR1 and CDR2: SQVTM and ANQGSEA. This CDR3 contains 16 residues. CDR3 DNA: TGCAGCGTTGAAGGACTAGCGGGAGGGAATTACAATGAGCAGTTCTTC. Translated: CSVEGLAGGNYNEQFF.

This clone was seen more than once but under ten times. The chain combines TRBV29-1 with TRBJ1-1; D is possibly TRBD1 (6 bases). CDR1 is SQVTM and CDR2 is ANQGSEA in the germline V gene. Trimming removed 5 bases at V and 4 bases at J, with 17 bases between. The CDR3 has 14 residues. The CDR3: CSVPEGGVGTEAFF. CDR3 in DNA: TGCAGCGTTCCCGAAGGGGGGGTCGGCACTGAAGCTTTCTTT. Based on the CDR3 plus reference TRBV29-1 and TRBJ1-1, the full variable domain is SAVISQKPSRDICQRGTSLTIQCQVDSQVTMMFWYRQQPGQSLTLIATANQGSEATYESGFVIDKFPISRPNLTFSTLTVSNMSPEDSSIYLCSVPEGGVGTEAFFGQGTRLTVV.

The chain recombines TRBV2 with TRBJ1-2, with D perhaps TRBD1 (5 bases). The germline V and J ends were trimmed by 6 bases and 8 bases, with 7 bases remaining between them. The CDR3 totals 10 residues. The germline V gene has CDR1 SNHLY and CDR2 FYNNEI. The CDR3 sequence is CASRGGGYTF. The CDR3 nucleotides read TGTGCCAGCAGGGGGGGAGGCTACACCTTC.

This clone came up a few times. The chain recombines TRBV6-5 with TRBJ1-2, with 7 bases matching TRBD1. The germline gives CDR1 MNHEY, CDR2 SVGAGI. V shed 2 bases, J shed 4 bases, and the junction held 4 bases outside the gene matches. This CDR3 is built from 14 residues. CDR3 nucleotides: TGTGCCAGCAGTTACGACAGGGTGGGCTATGGCTACACCTTC. This sequence encodes CASSYDRVGYGYTF.

This chain uses TRBV10-3 with TRBJ1-2; perhaps TRBD1 as D (6 bases). The CDR3 has 14 amino acids. Trimming took 3 bases from V and 6 from J, leaving 14 bases between them. Germline lookup yields CDR1 ENHRY and CDR2 SYGVKD. Here the CDR3 reads CAISDGQRPNGYTF. CDR3 sequence (DNA): TGTGCCATCAGTGATGGACAGCGACCAAATGGCTACACCTTC.

This clone appeared a few times. The genes are TRBV7-9 and TRBJ2-3; weak D call: TRBD2 (6 bases). This CDR3 has 14 amino acids. From germline, CDR1 is SEHNR and CDR2 FQNEAQ (reference sequence). V lost 5 bases and J lost 5, with 14 bases in between. In DNA form, the CDR3 reads TGTGCCAGCAGCCTAAGCCAAGCGGGAGATACGCAGTATTTT. This codes for CASSLSQAGDTQYF.

The chain is built from TRBV6-5 and TRBJ1-1; D ambiguous. Germline CDR1 and CDR2: MNHEY and SVGAGI. The CDR3 sequence is 15 residues long. V was pared by 6 bases and J by 1 base, with 15 bases between. CDR3 in amino acids: CASRPGLGRNTEAFF. The CDR3 coding sequence is TGTGCCAGCAGGCCTGGACTGGGTAGGAACACTGAAGCTTTCTTT.

V is TRBV11-2 and J is TRBJ2-7; the D gene is possibly TRBD1 (8 bases). The germline V gene encodes CDR1 SGHAT and CDR2 FQNNGV. V lost 6 bases, J lost 4 bases, and 16 bases lay in between. The CDR3 totals 14 residues. The CDR3 spells CASSRGQGGYEQYF. DNA for the CDR3: TGTGCCAGCAGTCGAGGACAGGGAGGGTACGAGCAGTACTTC.

CDR3 amino acids: CASSPTGIINEQFF. The CDR3 nucleotides read TGTGCCAGCAGCCCAACTGGAATAATCAATGAGCAGTTCTTC. This chain joins TRBV6-4 and TRBJ2-1; D is unclear. Looked up from germline, CDR1 is MRHNA and CDR2 is SNTAGT. V lost 6 bases and J 6 bases, leaving 15 bases between the germline ends. The length of the CDR3 is 14 residues.

This sequence joins TRBV4-1 and TRBJ2-3; 10 bases map to TRBD2. Germline assignment: CDR1 MGHRA and CDR2 YSYEKL. The CDR3 loop spans 17 amino acids. With V trimmed by 1 base and J by 4 bases, 8 bases remained unmatched. The CDR3 reads CASSQVYPSGSPDTQYF. The CDR3, as DNA: TGCGCCAGCAGCCAAGTTTACCCTAGCGGGAGCCCAGATACGCAGTATTTT.

The rearrangement links TRBV5-3 to TRBJ2-3, with 12 bases identical to TRBD2. TRBV5-3 falls under the ORF class, with uncertain function. V was clipped by 3 bases and J by 4 bases; unmatched bases: 15. The CDR3 is 19 residues long. The chain's CDR3 is CARSSSGLAGDAVSDTQYF. The CDR3 DNA is TGTGCCAGAAGCTCTTCGGGACTAGCGGGCGATGCCGTCTCAGATACGCAGTATTTT.

Written as DNA, the CDR3 is TGTGCCAGCAGCCACACTCGGGATAACTATGGCTACACCTTC. It is translated as CASSHTRDNYGYTF. V gene TRBV11-3 combines with J gene TRBJ1-2; D remains ambiguous. Germline lookup yields CDR1 SGHNT and CDR2 YENEEA. V was cut by 5 bases and J by 1 base, with 11 bases left in between. This CDR3 contains 14 residues.

This clone was seen just once. V and J are TRBV6-5 and TRBJ1-4, with TRBD1 matching 9 bases. The CDR3 totals 12 residues. The ends lost 9 bases at V and 6 bases at J; junction bases unmatched: 2. Germline assignment: CDR1 MNHEY and CDR2 SVGAGI. The CDR3 coding sequence is TGTGCCAGTACAGGGGGCGATGAAAAACTGTTTTTT. This codes for CASTGGDEKLFF.